These 5 T cell receptor beta chains originate from one sample sequenced in a study of cytomegalovirus exposure and HLA in healthy donors. Assay used: immunoSEQ multiplex PCR; TCRdb lists only in-frame clones, some missing. The sample records roughly 150,000 clones, around 82% being singletons. The source material was PBMCs. The receptors stem from a man aged 25 to 40 in good health and CMV-seropositive.

The chain recombines TRBV9 with TRBJ2-3; 13 bases are shared with TRBD2. The CDR3 length is 16 residues. V was pared by 4 bases and J by 1 base, with 3 bases of the junction left unmatched. Germline V gene lookup returns CDR1 SGDLS and CDR2 YYNGEE. The CDR3 DNA is TGTGCCAGCAGCTCAGGACTAGCGGGGGGCACAGATACGCAGTATTTT. Amino acids: CASSSGLAGGTDTQYF.

The chain links TRBV6-1 to TRBJ2-7, with 7 bases matching TRBD2. This CDR3 has 12 residues. Per germline, CDR1 MNHNS and CDR2 SASEGT. CDR3 in DNA: TGTGCAGGCGGGAGTGGCCTGTACGAGCAGTACTTC. This gives the protein CAGGSGLYEQYF.

V is TRBV5-1 and J is TRBJ2-1, with TRBD2 as a possible D gene (5 bases). Germline V lookup: CDR1 SGHRS, CDR2 YFSETQ. The CDR3 consists of 15 residues. V lost 1 base to trimming and J lost 7 bases, with 15 bases between them. CDR3 bases: TGCGCCAGCAGCTTGTACGGGGAGCAACTAAATGAGCAGTTCTTC. It translates to CASSLYGEQLNEQFF.

The chain recombines TRBV7-2 with TRBJ1-2; 8 positions match TRBD1. J gave up 4 bases and V 3 bases, and 7 bases lay outside the gene matches. Germline assignment: CDR1 SGHTA and CDR2 FQGNSA. This CDR3 spans 15 amino acids. This chain's CDR3 is CASSFAGGSGYGYTF. The CDR3 DNA reads as TGTGCCAGCAGCTTTGCAGGGGGCTCGGGCTATGGCTACACCTTC.

This chain uses TRBV6-1 with TRBJ2-1, with 13 positions matching TRBD2. This CDR3 is built from 15 residues. Losses at the gene ends were 6 bases for V and 8 bases for J; bases not matched to a gene: 7. Looked up from germline, CDR1 is MNHNS and CDR2 is SASEGT. The CDR3 sequence: CASSLRTSGSHEQFF. CDR3 nucleotide sequence: TGTGCCAGCAGCCTGAGGACTAGCGGGAGTCATGAGCAGTTCTTC.